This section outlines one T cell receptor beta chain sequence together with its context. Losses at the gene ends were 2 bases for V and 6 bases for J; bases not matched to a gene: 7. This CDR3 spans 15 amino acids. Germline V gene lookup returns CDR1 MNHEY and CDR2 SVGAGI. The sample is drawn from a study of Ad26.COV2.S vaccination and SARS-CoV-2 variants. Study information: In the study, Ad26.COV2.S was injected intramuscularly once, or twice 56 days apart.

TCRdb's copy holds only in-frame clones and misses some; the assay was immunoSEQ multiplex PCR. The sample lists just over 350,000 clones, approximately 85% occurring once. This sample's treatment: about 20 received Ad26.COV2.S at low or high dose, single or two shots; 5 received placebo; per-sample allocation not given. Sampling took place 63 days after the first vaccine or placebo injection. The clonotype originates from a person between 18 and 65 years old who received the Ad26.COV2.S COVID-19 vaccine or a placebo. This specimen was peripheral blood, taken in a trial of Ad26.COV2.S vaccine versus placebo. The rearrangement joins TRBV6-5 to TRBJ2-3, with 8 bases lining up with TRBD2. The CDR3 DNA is TGTGCCAGCAGTTACCCTACGGGAGGGCCGGATACGCAGTATTTT. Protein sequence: CASSYPTGGPDTQYF.